The 7 T cell receptor beta chains listed next were all sequenced from one sample in a study of blood T cell repertoires in COVID-19. Clones were read by immunoSEQ multiplex PCR, and TCRdb kept only the in-frame ones, dropping some. The data hold fewer than 180,000 clones, with more than 80% observed a single time. Material: peripheral blood. These receptors were collected from a man in his 70s with acute or convalescent COVID-19.

The CDR3 DNA reads TGTGCCAGCAGTTACTCGACAGGGTATGGGAATGAGCAGTTCTTC. Its protein product is CASSYSTGYGNEQFF. The chain uses TRBV6-6 and TRBJ2-1; 7 nucleotides match TRBD1. V was pared by 0 bases and J by 7 bases, with 6 bases of the junction left unmatched. The CDR3 contains 15 residues. Germline V CDR1 and CDR2: MNHNY, SVGAGI (reference sequence).

This chain joins TRBV2 and TRBJ1-4, with D uncertain. Germline values: CDR1 SNHLY, CDR2 FYNNEI. The CDR3 consists of 14 residues. The ends were cut back, 4 bases at V and 7 bases at J, with 13 bases in the middle. The chain's CDR3 is CASSVPPGGEKLFF. CDR3 DNA sequence: TGTGCCAGCAGTGTCCCCCCCGGCGGTGAAAAACTGTTTTTT.

This chain links TRBV5-1 with TRBJ1-1; weak D call: TRBD1 (5 bases). The CDR3 extends over 15 amino acids. V was trimmed by 4 bases and J by 5 bases, leaving 18 bases between them. CDR1 and CDR2 from the germline V gene are SGHRS and YFSETQ. This CDR3 is CASSGILGGGTEAFF. As DNA, the CDR3 is TGCGCCAGCAGCGGAATACTGGGGGGAGGGACTGAAGCTTTCTTT.

The V and J genes are TRBV29-1 and TRBJ2-3, with 7 bases that match TRBD1. This CDR3 has 14 amino acids. V lost 6 bases and J lost 2; bases outside the gene matches: 8. Per the germline V gene, CDR1 is SQVTM and CDR2 is ANQGSEA. Here the CDR3 reads CSVPRQGVTDTQYF. The DNA of the CDR3 is TGCAGCGTCCCGCGCCAGGGGGTCACAGATACGCAGTATTTT.

This sequence joins TRBV2 and TRBJ1-2; TRBD1 agrees at 10 bases. V lost 6 bases, J lost 0 bases, and 1 base stayed unmatched. This CDR3 is built from 14 residues. In germline, CDR1 is SNHLY, CDR2 FYNNEI. The CDR3 coding sequence is TGTGCCAGCAGGGGACAGGGGACTAACTATGGCTACACCTTC. This sequence encodes CASRGQGTNYGYTF.

The chain recombines TRBV3-1 (or the pseudogene TRBV3-2) with TRBJ2-7, with 7 bases matching TRBD2. Germline V gene sequence: CDR1 LGHDT, CDR2 YNNKEL (reference sequence). Trimming cost V 3 bases and J 6 bases; bases outside gene matches: 8. CDR3 length: 14 amino acids. The CDR3 region is CASSQGGRPGEQYF. The CDR3 DNA follows: TGTGCCAGCAGCCAGGGCGGGAGACCAGGCGAGCAGTACTTC.

The chain couples TRBV29-1 to TRBJ2-1, with 8 bases fitting TRBD1. V shed 4 bases and J 7 bases; nucleotides not matched to a gene: 6. Germline-derived CDR1 and CDR2 are SQVTM and ANQGSEA. The CDR3 is made up of 13 amino acids. CDR3 in amino acids: CSVVGQGWNEQFF. The CDR3 region has the DNA TGCAGCGTTGTCGGACAGGGTTGGAATGAGCAGTTCTTC.